These 19 T cell receptor beta chains share one sample of origin, sequenced in a study of T cell responses to AZD1222 COVID-19 vaccine. The data were produced by immunoSEQ multiplex PCR, yet TCRdb's version contains in-frame clones alone and is incomplete. Of 90,000 to 100,000 clones listed, about four fifths are singletons. This specimen was peripheral blood, taken 28 days after the second AZD1222 dose. Receptors were obtained from an adult who received the AZD1222 COVID-19 vaccine.

The chain uses TRBV7-2 and TRBJ1-4; 7 bases match TRBD1. The CDR3 has 15 amino acids. V gave up 5 bases and J gave up 8 bases; unmatched junction bases: 11. Per the germline V gene, CDR1 is SGHTA and CDR2 is FQGNSA. The CDR3 loop reads CASSPRQGLGEKLFF. CDR3 coding DNA: TGTGCCAGCAGCCCGAGACAGGGCTTGGGCGAAAAACTGTTTTTT.

The chain recombines TRBV7-9 with TRBJ2-7; TRBD2 matches at 14 bases. The germline V gene has CDR1 SEHNR and CDR2 FQNEAQ (reference sequence). Losses at the gene ends were 5 bases for V and 4 bases for J; bases not matched to a gene: 13. The CDR3 is made up of 18 amino acids. CDR3 amino acids: CASSLAKAGLAGAYEQYF. CDR3 nucleotides: TGTGCCAGCAGCCTCGCCAAAGCGGGACTAGCGGGAGCTTACGAGCAGTACTTC. Full variable domain (remainder filled in from reference TRBV7-9 and TRBJ2-7): DTGVSQNPRHKITKRGQNVTFRCDPISEHNRLYWYRQTLGQGPEFLTYFQNEAQLEKSRLLSDRFSAERPKGSFSTLEIQRTEQGDSAMYLCASSLAKAGLAGAYEQYFGPGTRLTVT.

The chain carries TRBV12-3 or TRBV12-4 and TRBJ2-1; D unclear. V shed 6 bases and J shed 6 bases, with 9 bases lying between them. The CDR3 is made up of 12 amino acids. The CDR3 loop reads CASRYLFNEQFF. CDR3 DNA: TGTGCCAGCAGGTACCTCTTCAATGAGCAGTTCTTC.

The chain is built from TRBV11-3 and TRBJ2-1; D not resolved. CDR1 is SGHNT, CDR2 YENEEA, per germline. The CDR3 contains 16 residues. V was pared by 2 bases and J by 0 bases, with 11 bases between. The chain's CDR3 is CASSLLSSSSYNEQFF. In DNA form, the CDR3 reads TGTGCCAGCAGCTTATTGTCCTCGAGCTCCTACAATGAGCAGTTCTTC.

The V and J genes are TRBV20-1 and TRBJ1-5; possible D gene TRBD1, 5 bases. CDR1 and CDR2 (germline): DFQATT, SNEGSKA (reference sequence). The CDR3 contains 14 residues. Trimming took 3 bases from V and 5 from J, leaving 14 bases between them. Here the CDR3 reads CSASKSAGHQPQHF. The CDR3 nucleotides are TGCAGTGCTAGTAAATCGGCAGGGCATCAGCCCCAGCATTTT.

This chain links TRBV7-2 with TRBJ2-2; perhaps D is TRBD1 or TRBD2 (7 bases each). CDR1 is SGHTA, CDR2 FQGNSA, per germline. The CDR3 contains 15 residues. The germline V and J ends were trimmed by 5 bases and 5 bases, with 15 bases remaining between them. Here the CDR3 reads CASSQGGRKTGELFF. The CDR3 DNA sequence: TGTGCCAGCAGCCAGGGGGGGCGTAAAACCGGGGAGCTGTTTTTT.

V is TRBV18 and J is TRBJ1-3; no clear D. The germline CDR1 and CDR2 sequences are KGHSH and LQKENI. Deletions cut 3 bases from V and 0 bases from J, with 9 bases between. The length of the CDR3 is 15 residues. CDR3 loop: CASSPTRPSGNTIYF. CDR3 in DNA: TGTGCCAGCTCACCTACTCGCCCCTCTGGAAACACCATATATTTT. The whole variable domain, filled in from reference TRBV18 and TRBJ1-3, reads NAGVMQNPRHLVRRRGQEARLRCSPMKGHSHVYWYRQLPEEGLKFMVYLQKENIIDESGMPKERFSAEFPKEGPSILRIQQVVRGDSAAYFCASSPTRPSGNTIYFGEGSWLTVV.

The gene calls are TRBV9 and TRBJ1-6, with D unclear. The V and J ends lost 0 bases and 6 bases respectively, with 10 bases between them. CDR3 length: 15 amino acids. Germline V gene sequence: CDR1 SGDLS, CDR2 YYNGEE. The CDR3 loop reads CASSVEGGLNSPLHF. CDR3 nucleotides: TGTGCCAGCAGCGTAGAGGGAGGGCTTAATTCACCCCTCCACTTT.

This rearrangement joins TRBV19 to TRBJ1-5; 7 nucleotides match TRBD1. Germline CDR1 is LNHDA and CDR2 is SQIVND (reference sequence). V was clipped by 10 bases and J by 7 bases; unmatched bases: 13. CDR3 size: 14 residues. CDR3 loop: CATRPPRDSQPQHF. As DNA, the CDR3 is TGTGCCACCAGACCGCCCCGGGACAGCCAGCCCCAGCATTTT.

V and J are TRBV6-5 and TRBJ1-6; no firm D call. The germline CDR1 and CDR2 sequences are MNHEY and SVGAGI. CDR3 length: 14 residues. The V end was cut by 6 bases, the J end by 6 bases, with 12 bases between. Here the CDR3 DNA reads TGTGCCAGCAGCTCCGGGAGCATTAATTCACCCCTCCACTTT. Its translation is CASSSGSINSPLHF.

V usage is TRBV5-1 and J usage is TRBJ2-3; 14 bases map to TRBD2. The CDR3 loop spans 17 amino acids. The trim removed 4 bases at V and 0 bases at J, leaving 4 bases unmatched. From germline, CDR1 is SGHRS and CDR2 YFSETQ. The CDR3 nucleotides are TGCGCCAGCAGCCTAGGACTAGCGGGGGGTAGCACAGATACGCAGTATTTT. Its protein product is CASSLGLAGGSTDTQYF.

This clone was counted a few times. This sequence joins TRBV6-5 and TRBJ1-4; a weak D match, TRBD1 (5 bases). Germline V gene data show CDR1 as MNHEY and CDR2 as SVGAGI. The ends were cut back, 8 bases at V and 8 bases at J, with 12 bases in the middle. CDR3 length equals 12 residues. This CDR3 reads CASGPGREKLFF. The DNA for the CDR3 is TGTGCCAGCGGGCCAGGGCGGGAAAAACTGTTTTTT.

This chain uses TRBV2 with TRBJ1-2; no definite D call. Trimming removed 3 bases at V and 8 bases at J, with 13 bases between. The CDR3 has 13 residues. Germline values: CDR1 SNHLY, CDR2 FYNNEI. CDR3 in DNA: TGTGCCAGCAGTGATACCTCCCTTCGGGGCTACACCTTC. Its protein is CASSDTSLRGYTF.

This clone showed up just a few times. The chain recombines TRBV27 with TRBJ1-4; 9 bases line up with TRBD1. This CDR3 is built from 14 residues. Trimming at V came to 0 bases and at J to 13 bases, leaving 6 bases not matched to a gene. CDR1 and CDR2 from the germline V gene are MNHEY and SMNVEV (reference sequence). The CDR3 bases are TGTGCCAGCAGTTTATCCGGGACAGGGATGGCACTGTTTTTT. Its translation: CASSLSGTGMALFF.

This chain joins TRBV21-1 and TRBJ1-1; the D call of TRBD1 is as the table states it, not checked on the DNA. TRBV21-1 is flagged as a pseudogene. This CDR3 is 16 amino acids long. The CDR3 sequence: CASSKACRGWGTEAFF. The CDR3 bases are TGTGCCAGCAGCAAAGCGTGCAGGGGCTGGGGCACTGAAGCTTTCTTT.

The V gene is TRBV19, the J gene TRBJ2-2, with a possible D match to TRBD2 (6 bases). Germline V gene data show CDR1 as LNHDA and CDR2 as SQIVND (reference sequence). The CDR3 has 16 residues. Trimming took 4 bases from V and 1 from J, leaving 13 bases between them. In nucleotides, the CDR3 is TGTGCCAGTAGTAGGAGGGGTCCAGGGAACACCGGGGAGCTGTTTTTT. It encodes CASSRRGPGNTGELFF.

The chain is built from TRBV5-1 and TRBJ2-1; 14 bases fit TRBD2. From germline, CDR1 is SGHRS and CDR2 YFSETQ. V trimming: 0 bases; J trimming: 1 base; junction bases outside the gene matches: 9. The CDR3 consists of 20 residues. In DNA form, the CDR3 reads TGCGCCAGCAGCTTGGATCCGGGACTAGCGGGAGTCAGGTCCTACAATGAGCAGTTCTTC. It is translated as CASSLDPGLAGVRSYNEQFF.

This clone was counted once. V gene TRBV7-3 combines with J gene TRBJ1-1; D is unresolved. V gave up 3 bases and J gave up 0 bases, with 5 bases separating them. Germline loops: CDR1 SGHTA, CDR2 FQGTGA. CDR3 length: 13 amino acids. The CDR3 nucleotides read TGTGCCAGCAGCTTTGGGTTGAACACTGAAGCTTTCTTT. Translating gives CASSFGLNTEAFF.

The V and J genes are TRBV7-8 and TRBJ2-3; 7 bases map to TRBD1. CDR3 length: 13 residues. Looked up from germline, CDR1 is SGHVS and CDR2 is FQNEAQ. With 4 bases clipped from V and 9 bases from J, the junction kept 7 bases outside the gene matches. The DNA for the CDR3 is TGTGCCAGCAGCTCCCGGACAGGTCGAACGCAGTATTTT. Protein product: CASSSRTGRTQYF.